The clone carrying this T cell receptor beta chain was seen repeatedly, ten times or more. The target antigen is unknown. This sample was included in a study of neurological immune-mediated disorders. This CDR3 is built from 13 residues. Trimming pared 5 bases from V and 4 bases from J, leaving 10 bases between. The germline V gene encodes CDR1 SEHNR and CDR2 FQNEAQ (reference sequence). Synthesis of cDNA was performed by 5'RACE using 10-nucleotide random UMIs. TCRdb called the 5' RACE reads again in MiXCR, with one record for every CDR3 protein. The repertoire holds about 55,000 distinct CDR3 sequences, with 4% as singletons. The sorted libraries were prepared using some 950,000 CD4+ or CD8+ T cells that had themselves been sorted. The study, taken as a whole, reports: HTLV-1-associated myelopathy had the most TCR clonal expansion, whereas multiple sclerosis had the least (lower than in healthy controls). Phylogenetic grouping assigned the repertoires of 18 of 34 multiple sclerosis patients to a single related-CDR3 cluster, representing a possible signature.

The receptor comes from a woman between 35 and 50 years old with multiple sclerosis. V and J are TRBV7-9 and TRBJ2-3; no clear D. The sequenced sample consisted of CD4+ T cells from blood. In nucleotides, the CDR3 is TGTGCCAGCAGCCCGCCGGTCTCAGATACGCAGTATTTT. It codes for CASSPPVSDTQYF.